The 31 T cell receptor beta chains reported below all come from one sample, sequenced in a study of T cells in tuberculosis. Here immunoSEQ multiplex PCR was the method, and the copy in TCRdb shows in-frame clones only, minus some. The data show 30,000 to 40,000 clones, with about 97% seen just once and less than 7.5% held by the top ten. Sequencing was done on a sample of PBMCs. These receptors were taken from a donor aged 10-29 years with latent tuberculosis or without tuberculosis infection.

The chain combines TRBV5-4 with TRBJ2-1, with 11 bases fitting TRBD2. The germline CDR1 and CDR2 sequences are SGHNT and YYREEE (reference sequence). Trimming at V came to 4 bases and at J to 7 bases, leaving 13 bases not matched to a gene. CDR3 length equals 17 residues. The CDR3, as DNA: TGTGCCAGCAGCCCTTTTAGCGGGAGGGCCACTTGGAATGAGCAGTTCTTC. It encodes CASSPFSGRATWNEQFF.

The rearrangement links TRBV5-6 to TRBJ2-1; 7 positions match TRBD1. V lost 5 bases to trimming and J lost 7 bases; unmatched junction nucleotides: 12. The germline CDR1 and CDR2 sequences are SGHDT and YYEEEE. The CDR3 length is 15 residues. The CDR3 region is CASRHRGGQGNEQFF. In nucleotides, the CDR3 is TGTGCCAGCAGACACCGAGGGGGCCAGGGAAATGAGCAGTTCTTC.

This clone has only one observation. The chain combines TRBV5-1 with TRBJ2-2, with D unclear. The CDR3 is 15 residues long. Trimming left V 1 base short and J 3 bases short, with 10 bases between. From germline, CDR1 is SGHRS and CDR2 YFSETQ. The CDR3 loop is CASSLRPADTGELFF. For the CDR3, the DNA is TGCGCCAGCAGCTTGAGACCTGCGGACACCGGGGAGCTGTTTTTT.

Points on this clone: Different DNA sequences within this sample yield the same CDR3. The chain carries TRBV5-1 and TRBJ2-1; 13 positions match TRBD2. Germline CDR1 and CDR2: SGHRS and YFSETQ. Unmatched junction bases numbered 2, after V lost 0 bases and J lost 8 bases. The length of the CDR3 is 15 residues. The CDR3 DNA reads TGCGCCAGCAGCTTGGGACTAGCGGGGGGCGATGAGCAGTTCTTC. Translated, it gives CASSLGLAGGDEQFF.

CDR3 DNA: TGCGCCAGCAGCTCGGGACAGGGTTTCAATGAGCAGTTCTTC. Translating gives CASSSGQGFNEQFF. This rearrangement joins TRBV5-1 to TRBJ2-1; 9 positions match TRBD1. Germline CDR1 reads SGHRS; CDR2 reads YFSETQ. CDR3 length equals 14 residues. The trim removed 3 bases at V and 6 bases at J, leaving 4 bases unmatched.

The chain carries TRBV4-1 and TRBJ1-2, with 7 bases matching TRBD1. The CDR3 has 18 residues. V dropped 4 bases and J dropped 0; count of bases not matched to a gene: 14. The V gene's germline CDR1 is MGHRA and CDR2 YSYEKL. The CDR3 sequence: CASSPPIAGDRANYGYTF. In DNA, the CDR3 is TGCGCCAGCAGCCCTCCAATCGCCGGGGACAGAGCTAACTATGGCTACACCTTC.

The J gene is TRBJ2-7, the V gene TRBV5-5; D remains unclear. The CDR3 runs 14 residues. Germline lookup yields CDR1 SGHKS and CDR2 YYEKEE (reference sequence). Trimming stripped 1 base from V and 4 bases from J, with 12 bases between. Here the CDR3 DNA reads TGTGCCAGCAGCTTGATCCCGCCCGGTTACGAGCAGTACTTC. The encoded protein is CASSLIPPGYEQYF. The full variable domain, completed using reference TRBV5-5 and TRBJ2-7, is DAGVTQSPTHLIKTRGQQVTLRCSPISGHKSVSWYQQVLGQGPQFIFQYYEKEERGRGNFPDRFSARQFPNYSSELNVNALLLGDSALYLCASSLIPPGYEQYFGPGTRLTVT.

The J gene is TRBJ2-7, the V gene TRBV2, with 8 nucleotides matching TRBD1. This CDR3 spans 16 amino acids. V lost 7 bases and J lost 1; bases outside the gene matches: 12. Germline V gene lookup returns CDR1 SNHLY and CDR2 FYNNEI. CDR3 residues: CASTGSGWTGSYEQYF. CDR3 sequence (DNA): TGTGCCAGCACCGGTTCGGGGTGGACAGGGTCCTACGAGCAGTACTTC.

The rearrangement joins TRBV28 to TRBJ1-2, with unresolved D. Germline CDR1 reads MDHEN; CDR2 reads SYDVKM. Trimming cost V 3 bases and J 8 bases, with 10 bases left between them. CDR3 size: 12 residues. CDR3 in amino acids: CASSFGPSGYTF. In DNA form, the CDR3 reads TGTGCCAGCAGTTTTGGGCCTTCGGGCTACACCTTC.

This chain uses TRBV9 with TRBJ2-2, with D maybe TRBD2 (6 bases). The CDR3 sequence is 16 residues long. Germline CDR1 reads SGDLS; CDR2 reads YYNGEE. V dropped 2 bases and J dropped 4 bases, with 15 bases sitting between them. The CDR3 nucleotides are TGTGCCAGCAGCGTGTTAGGGAGGATGGGCACCGGGGAGCTGTTTTTT. Its protein is CASSVLGRMGTGELFF.

The gene calls are TRBV7-2 and TRBJ1-3; unclear D gene. The germline CDR1 and CDR2 sequences are SGHTA and FQGNSA. The length of the CDR3 is 16 residues. V lost 0 bases to trimming and J lost 0 bases, with 9 bases between them. CDR3 DNA: TGTGCCAGCAGCTTAGCGTTGGCAGGCTCTGGAAACACCATATATTTT. Protein product: CASSLALAGSGNTIYF.

The genes are TRBV19 and TRBJ2-7; 7 bases agree with TRBD1. V was pared by 0 bases and J by 3 bases, with 2 bases of the junction left unmatched. CDR1 is LNHDA and CDR2 is SQIVND in the germline V gene (reference sequence). CDR3 length: 14 residues. The DNA of the CDR3 is TGTGCCAGTAGTATAGACAGGGGGAACTACGAGCAGTACTTC. It is translated as CASSIDRGNYEQYF.

This clone appeared once. The V call is TRBV7-6, the J call TRBJ2-2; TRBD2 matches 10 bases. CDR3 length: 16 amino acids. V trimming: 2 bases; J trimming: 4 bases; junction bases outside the gene matches: 4. Germline V CDR1 and CDR2: SGHVS, FNYEAQ. CDR3 sequence: CASSLLAGEVTGELFF. Written as DNA, the CDR3 is TGTGCCAGCAGCTTACTAGCGGGAGAGGTCACCGGGGAGCTGTTTTTT.

This rearrangement joins TRBV18 to TRBJ2-5; D not resolved. Trimming removed 3 bases from V and 0 bases from J, with 8 bases in between. CDR1 and CDR2 (germline): KGHSH, LQKENI. The CDR3 extends over 14 amino acids. The CDR3 sequence is CASSPLRNQETQYF. The CDR3 nucleotides are TGTGCCAGCTCACCTCTCAGAAACCAAGAGACCCAGTACTTC.

J is TRBJ2-1 and V is TRBV30; perhaps TRBD2 as D (6 bases). CDR1 is GTSNPN and CDR2 is SVGIG in the germline V gene (reference sequence). Deletions cut 0 bases from V and 6 bases from J, with 18 bases between. The CDR3 totals 16 residues. CDR3 coding DNA: TGTGCCTGGAGTGTACTTAGGGGAGGATCTCCCAATGAGCAGTTCTTC. As protein: CAWSVLRGGSPNEQFF.

This clone has only one observation. The V and J genes are TRBV4-1 and TRBJ2-7, with D tentatively TRBD2 (6 bases). The V gene lost 0 bases and the J gene lost 0 bases, with 21 bases spanning the gap. Germline V gene lookup returns CDR1 MGHRA and CDR2 YSYEKL. The length of the CDR3 is 19 residues. In DNA form, the CDR3 reads TGCGCCAGCAGCCAAGAAAGTATATTAGTAGCGGAGTTCTCCTACGAGCAGTACTTC. It yields the protein CASSQESILVAEFSYEQYF.

V usage is TRBV6-1 and J usage is TRBJ1-3; D perhaps matches TRBD1 (5 bases). V was cut by 7 bases and J by 6 bases, with 16 bases left in between. The length of the CDR3 is 14 residues. Germline lookup yields CDR1 MNHNS and CDR2 SASEGT. CDR3 region: CASNRGGDENTIYF. CDR3 in DNA: TGTGCCAGCAATAGGGGAGGGGACGAAAACACCATATATTTT.

The chain is built from TRBV19 and TRBJ1-1; D remains ambiguous. The CDR3 has 12 residues. V lost 6 bases, J lost 1 base, and 6 bases lay in between. CDR1 is LNHDA, CDR2 SQIVND, per germline (reference sequence). For the CDR3, the DNA is TGTGCCAGTAGGAACAGGAACACTGAAGCTTTCTTT. Its protein product is CASRNRNTEAFF.

The genes are TRBV4-1 and TRBJ2-7; unclear D gene. V was shortened by 3 bases and J by 5 bases, with 8 bases between the two germline ends. In germline, CDR1 is MGHRA, CDR2 YSYEKL. The CDR3 length is 12 residues. Here the CDR3 DNA reads TGCGCCAGCAGCCAGACAATAGACGAGCAGTACTTC. Translating gives CASSQTIDEQYF.

The chain is built from TRBV6-5 and TRBJ1-3, with TRBD1 as a possible D gene (5 bases). Germline lookup yields CDR1 MNHEY and CDR2 SVGAGI. The CDR3 totals 16 residues. Trimming removed 0 bases from V and 0 bases from J, with 9 bases in between. CDR3 nucleotide sequence: TGTGCCAGCAGTTACTCCCAGGGATCCTCTGGAAACACCATATATTTT. As protein: CASSYSQGSSGNTIYF.

The gene calls are TRBV2 and TRBJ2-7; 9 positions agree with TRBD2. The CDR3 contains 13 residues. Germline V gene lookup returns CDR1 SNHLY and CDR2 FYNNEI. With V trimmed by 3 bases and J by 7 bases, 4 bases remained unmatched. This chain's CDR3 is CASSEMLAGEQYF. The CDR3 coding sequence is TGTGCCAGCAGTGAGATGCTAGCGGGGGAGCAGTACTTC.

The chain's CDR3 is CASSLGPQGVVGGYTF. Written as DNA, the CDR3 is TGTGCCAGCAGTTTAGGGCCACAGGGGGTCGTAGGTGGCTACACCTTC. V gene TRBV27 combines with J gene TRBJ1-2; 8 nucleotides match TRBD1. CDR1 is MNHEY, CDR2 SMNVEV, per germline (reference sequence). The CDR3 has 16 amino acids. V was clipped by 2 bases and J by 7 bases; unmatched bases: 12.

J is TRBJ2-7 and V is TRBV18; 9 bases match TRBD1. Trimming at V came to 4 bases and at J to 6 bases, leaving 7 bases not matched to a gene. The CDR3 loop spans 14 amino acids. The germline V gene encodes CDR1 KGHSH and CDR2 LQKENI. The CDR3 region is CASSRGTGRSEQYF. DNA for the CDR3: TGTGCCAGCTCACGTGGGACAGGGAGAAGCGAGCAGTACTTC.

V usage is TRBV14 and J usage is TRBJ1-2; 7 nucleotides match TRBD1. Losses at the gene ends were 3 bases for V and 5 bases for J; bases not matched to a gene: 6. This CDR3 has 14 residues. From germline, CDR1 is SGHDN and CDR2 FVKESK. The CDR3 region is CASSHAGTDYGYTF. The CDR3 DNA reads as TGTGCCAGCAGCCATGCCGGGACAGATTATGGCTACACCTTC.

The V call is TRBV14, the J call TRBJ1-2, with D possibly being TRBD1 (6 bases). Germline CDR1 reads SGHDN; CDR2 reads FVKESK. The CDR3 consists of 15 residues. Trimming removed 1 base at V and 3 bases at J, with 12 bases between. The CDR3 spells CASSQAQGIHYGYTF. In DNA, the CDR3 is TGTGCCAGCAGCCAAGCACAGGGAATCCACTATGGCTACACCTTC.

J is TRBJ2-3 and V is TRBV2, with a possible D match to TRBD1 (6 bases). Germline values: CDR1 SNHLY, CDR2 FYNNEI. CDR3 size: 17 residues. The V end lost 2 bases, the J end lost 3 bases, and 18 bases lay between the germline ends. The DNA for the CDR3 is TGTGCCAGCAGTGAATGGTTTGGTGGTCAGGGGACAGATACGCAGTATTTT. Its translation is CASSEWFGGQGTDTQYF. Full variable domain (remainder filled in from reference TRBV2 and TRBJ2-3): EPEVTQTPSHQVTQMGQEVILRCVPISNHLYFYWYRQILGQKVEFLVSFYNNEISEKSEIFDDQFSVERPDGSNFTLKIRSTKLEDSAMYFCASSEWFGGQGTDTQYFGPGTRLTVL.

The genes are TRBV2 and TRBJ1-1; D may be TRBD1 (5 bases). The germline V gene has CDR1 SNHLY and CDR2 FYNNEI. V was cut by 1 base and J by 5 bases, with 17 bases left in between. This CDR3 is 16 amino acids long. The CDR3 nucleotides read TGTGCCAGCAGTGAAGGAAGGACACACAAACAAACTGAAGCTTTCTTT. Its translation is CASSEGRTHKQTEAFF.

This clone was picked up one time. The chain uses TRBV2 and TRBJ2-1; a weak D match, TRBD2 (5 bases). This CDR3 contains 14 residues. Germline CDR1 is SNHLY and CDR2 is FYNNEI. V lost 6 bases to trimming and J lost 1 base, with 10 bases between them. CDR3 nucleotides: TGTGCCAGCAGGACCCAGCGGTCCTACAATGAGCAGTTCTTC. This codes for CASRTQRSYNEQFF.

The genes are TRBV5-5 and TRBJ2-6; D unresolved. Between the trimmed V and J ends, which lost 7 bases and 5 bases, there was a span of 22 bases. The CDR3 is made up of 17 amino acids. The germline gives CDR1 SGHKS, CDR2 YYEKEE (reference sequence). The CDR3 DNA is TGTGCCAGCTGGCTGCATGTCGCACAAAGTCGGGCCAACGTCCTGACTTTC. As protein: CASWLHVAQSRANVLTF.

The CDR3 is CSVERDREYNEQFF. The CDR3 DNA is TGCAGCGTTGAAAGGGACAGGGAGTACAATGAGCAGTTCTTC. This chain joins TRBV29-1 and TRBJ2-1, with 9 bases aligning to TRBD1. Germline V gene data show CDR1 as SQVTM and CDR2 as ANQGSEA. The CDR3 extends over 14 amino acids. J gave up 4 bases and V 2 bases, and 3 bases lay outside the gene matches.

The chain joins TRBV10-2 to TRBJ1-4, with D perhaps TRBD1 (6 bases). CDR3 length: 12 residues. The germline V gene has CDR1 WSHSY and CDR2 SAAADI. Trimming cost V 6 bases and J 8 bases, with 10 bases left between them. CDR3 sequence: CASREGGEKLFF. CDR3 DNA sequence: TGCGCCAGCAGGGAGGGGGGCGAAAAACTGTTTTTT.